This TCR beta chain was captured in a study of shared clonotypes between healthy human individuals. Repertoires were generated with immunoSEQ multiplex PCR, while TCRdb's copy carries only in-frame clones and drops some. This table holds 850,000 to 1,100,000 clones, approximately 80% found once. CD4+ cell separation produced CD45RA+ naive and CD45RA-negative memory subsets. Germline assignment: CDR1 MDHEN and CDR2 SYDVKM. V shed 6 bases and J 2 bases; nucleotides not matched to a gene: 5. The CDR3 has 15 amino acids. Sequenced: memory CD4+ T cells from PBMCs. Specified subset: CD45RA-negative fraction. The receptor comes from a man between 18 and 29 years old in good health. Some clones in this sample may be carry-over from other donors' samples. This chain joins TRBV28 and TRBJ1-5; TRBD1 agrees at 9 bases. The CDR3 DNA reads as TGTGCCAGCAGCTCCTGGACAGGGGGCAATCAGCCCCAGCATTTT. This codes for CASSSWTGGNQPQHF.